Shown below are 20 T cell receptor beta chains from a single sample sequenced in a study of blood T cell repertoires in COVID-19. Method: immunoSEQ multiplex PCR; TCRdb's copy keeps in-frame clones and lacks some. The sample consists of 300,000 to 400,000 clones, 88% of them appearing once. The sequenced sample was peripheral blood. The receptors shown here come from a woman in her seventies with COVID-19, enrolled during active disease.

This chain joins TRBV5-1 and TRBJ2-5, with TRBD2 matching 8 bases. CDR1 and CDR2 (germline): SGHRS, YFSETQ. The CDR3 is 20 residues long. V lost 0 bases to trimming and J lost 0 bases; unmatched junction nucleotides: 16. CDR3 sequence reads: CASSLAGGSGGLPYQETQYF. CDR3 nucleotide sequence: TGCGCCAGCAGCTTGGCCGGAGGCAGCGGGGGATTACCCTACCAAGAGACCCAGTACTTC.

This clone was counted between two and nine times. V is TRBV14 and J is TRBJ1-4; no clear D. Germline V gene lookup returns CDR1 SGHDN and CDR2 FVKESK. This CDR3 has 16 amino acids. V was shortened by 1 base and J by 7 bases, with 16 bases between the two germline ends. CDR3 region: CASSQGEINVSEKLFF. CDR3 sequence (DNA): TGTGCCAGCAGCCAAGGGGAGATAAATGTTTCTGAAAAACTGTTTTTT.

The chain joins TRBV5-1 to TRBJ1-1, with 7 nucleotides matching TRBD1. Germline CDR1 and CDR2: SGHRS and YFSETQ. The CDR3 contains 15 residues. V lost 3 bases, J lost 1 base, and 6 bases stayed unmatched. The CDR3 DNA reads TGCGCCAGCAGCTCTACCGGGACAGCGAACACTGAAGCTTTCTTT. As protein: CASSSTGTANTEAFF.

The chain recombines TRBV27 with TRBJ2-7; 10 bases are a match to TRBD1. V was pared by 7 bases and J by 3 bases, with 3 bases of the junction left unmatched. The CDR3 consists of 13 residues. Looked up from germline, CDR1 is MNHEY and CDR2 is SMNVEV (reference sequence). The CDR3 region has the DNA TGTGCCAGCAAGGGACAGGGGATCTACGAGCAGTACTTC. It encodes CASKGQGIYEQYF.

This clone was picked up one time. Here the CDR3 reads CASSLAPFGQGKTYEQYF. As DNA, the CDR3 is TGTGCCAGCAGCTTAGCGCCCTTCGGGCAGGGGAAAACCTACGAGCAGTACTTC. This chain uses TRBV7-9 with TRBJ2-7; possibly TRBD1 for D (6 bases). The V end lost 0 bases, the J end lost 2 bases, and 20 bases lay between the germline ends. CDR3 length: 18 amino acids. CDR1 is SEHNR, CDR2 FQNEAQ, per germline (reference sequence).

The genes are TRBV18 and TRBJ2-7; D may be TRBD2 (6 bases). The V gene lost 1 base and the J gene lost 3 bases, with 13 bases spanning the gap. The CDR3 extends over 15 amino acids. CDR1 and CDR2 from the germline V gene are KGHSH and LQKENI. The CDR3 DNA reads as TGTGCCAGCTCACCACTGCGGGACGGGCTCTACGAGCAGTACTTC. Residues: CASSPLRDGLYEQYF.

V and J are TRBV13 and TRBJ2-3, with 11 bases matching TRBD2. The CDR3 runs to 18 residues. From germline, CDR1 is PRHDT and CDR2 FYEKMQ (reference sequence). Trimming cost V 4 bases and J 1 base; bases outside gene matches: 10. The CDR3 DNA sequence: TGTGCCAGCAGCTACGGACTAGCGGGTGGGTGGGGCACAGATACGCAGTATTTT. Its translation: CASSYGLAGGWGTDTQYF. Based on the CDR3 plus reference TRBV13 and TRBJ2-3, the full variable domain is AAGVIQSPRHLIKEKRETATLKCYPIPRHDTVYWYQQGPGQDPQFLISFYEKMQSDKGSIPDRFSAQQFSDYHSELNMSSLELGDSALYFCASSYGLAGGWGTDTQYFGPGTRLTVL.

J is TRBJ2-7 and V is TRBV7-3; possibly TRBD2 for D (7 bases). The CDR3 extends over 16 amino acids. Germline-derived CDR1 and CDR2 are SGHTA and FQGTGA. With 2 bases removed from V and 0 bases from J, the gap between germline ends came to 14 bases. The CDR3 loop is CASSLGGADGSYEQYF. CDR3 nucleotide sequence: TGTGCCAGCAGCTTAGGGGGGGCCGACGGCTCCTACGAGCAGTACTTC.

This clone appeared a single time. This sequence joins TRBV5-6 and TRBJ2-1; TRBD2 matches at 9 bases. The CDR3 sequence is 16 residues long. Germline V gene lookup returns CDR1 SGHDT and CDR2 YYEEEE. J lost 5 bases, V lost 1 base, and 7 bases had no gene match. Written as DNA, the CDR3 is TGTGCCAGCAGCTTGCTCTATGGCGGGGGGGACAATGAGCAGTTCTTC. This translates into CASSLLYGGGDNEQFF. Full variable domain (missing parts from reference TRBV5-6 and TRBJ2-1): DAGVTQSPTHLIKTRGQQVTLRCSPKSGHDTVSWYQQALGQGPQFIFQYYEEEERQRGNFPDRFSGHQFPNYSSELNVNALLLGDSALYLCASSLLYGGGDNEQFFGPGTRLTVL.

This chain joins TRBV6-1 and TRBJ1-5; TRBD1 is a possible D gene (6 bases). V lost 2 bases to trimming and J lost 4 bases, with 12 bases between them. The V gene's germline CDR1 is MNHNS and CDR2 SASEGT. CDR3 length: 15 amino acids. CDR3 loop: CASSESDRQNQPQHF. The CDR3 coding sequence is TGTGCCAGCAGTGAATCGGACAGACAAAATCAGCCCCAGCATTTT.

The CDR3 protein is CASSQDAGPEPYTQYF. CDR3 coding DNA: TGCGCCAGCAGCCAAGATGCGGGTCCGGAGCCTTATACGCAGTATTTT. V gene TRBV4-1 combines with J gene TRBJ2-3; maybe TRBD2 (5 bases). V lost 0 bases and J 7 bases, leaving 17 bases between the germline ends. There are 16 residues in the CDR3. Per the germline V gene, CDR1 is MGHRA and CDR2 is YSYEKL.

The rearrangement uses TRBV7-2 and TRBJ2-3; no firm D call. Germline CDR1 SGHTA, CDR2 FQGNSA. V lost 5 bases, J lost 1 base, and 13 bases lay in between. The CDR3 contains 15 residues. CDR3 nucleotides: TGTGCCAGCAGCCCCCGGGTCGGAGGCACAGATACGCAGTATTTT. It specifies CASSPRVGGTDTQYF.

The V gene is TRBV19, the J gene TRBJ2-2; 7 bases are a match to TRBD2. V gave up 0 bases and J gave up 8 bases; unmatched junction bases: 3. The CDR3 is 14 residues long. The germline gives CDR1 LNHDA, CDR2 SQIVND (reference sequence). The CDR3 reads CASSIDRGDGELFF. For the CDR3, the DNA is TGTGCCAGTAGTATAGATCGGGGGGATGGGGAGCTGTTTTTT.

The chain uses TRBV5-1 and TRBJ1-4; D is ambiguous. In germline, CDR1 is SGHRS, CDR2 YFSETQ. V lost 4 bases, J lost 5 bases, and 9 bases lay in between. This CDR3 spans 13 amino acids. The CDR3 coding sequence is TGCGCCAGCAGCGTGGGCCTAAATGAAAAACTGTTTTTT. It specifies CASSVGLNEKLFF.

V and J are TRBV4-1 and TRBJ1-3, with 8 bases that match TRBD1. V lost 0 bases, J lost 4 bases, and 8 bases stayed unmatched. Per the germline V gene, CDR1 is MGHRA and CDR2 is YSYEKL. The CDR3 runs 17 residues. Written as DNA, the CDR3 is TGCGCCAGCAGCCAAGAGTTCGACAGGGGAACCGGAAACACCATATATTTT. This gives the protein CASSQEFDRGTGNTIYF.

The V call is TRBV27, the J call TRBJ2-7; 7 bases are a match to TRBD1. V shed 5 bases, J shed 7 bases, and the junction held 14 bases outside the gene matches. This CDR3 is 15 amino acids long. Germline CDR1 MNHEY, CDR2 SMNVEV (reference sequence). In DNA form, the CDR3 reads TGTGCCAGCAGTCCCGCCCGGGACAGAGACAAGGAGCAGTACTTC. Protein: CASSPARDRDKEQYF.

The chain recombines TRBV4-3 with TRBJ2-3; D gene unclear. V was pared by 3 bases and J by 5 bases, with 6 bases between. The length of the CDR3 is 12 residues. The germline gives CDR1 LGHNA, CDR2 YSLEER. CDR3 residues: CASSQAGDTQYF. For the CDR3, the DNA is TGCGCCAGCAGCCAGGCTGGAGATACGCAGTATTTT.

The chain employs TRBV6-2 or TRBV6-3 and TRBJ1-2; 7 bases are a match to TRBD1. Germline CDR1 reads MNHEY; CDR2 reads SVGEGT. Losses at the gene ends were 7 bases for V and 4 bases for J; bases not matched to a gene: 12. CDR3 length equals 15 residues. The CDR3 coding sequence is TGTGCCAGCATCCCGGGACAGTTAACTCCCTATGGCTACACCTTC. Translation: CASIPGQLTPYGYTF.

In this sample, this clone turned up a few times. J is TRBJ1-5 and V is TRBV4-1; perhaps TRBD1 as D (6 bases). The V gene lost 4 bases and the J gene lost 4 bases, with 20 bases spanning the gap. The CDR3 extends over 17 amino acids. Germline V gene data show CDR1 as MGHRA and CDR2 as YSYEKL. The CDR3 region is CASSLSMKGDPNQPQHF. CDR3 DNA: TGCGCCAGCAGCCTATCGATGAAGGGGGATCCGAATCAGCCCCAGCATTTT.

The CDR3 loop reads CSADLGGKAFF. Written as DNA, the CDR3 is TGCAGCGCCGATTTGGGAGGAAAAGCTTTCTTT. The chain employs TRBV29-1 and TRBJ1-1; D unresolved. There are 11 residues in the CDR3. The germline gives CDR1 SQVTM, CDR2 ANQGSEA. Deletions cut 7 bases from V and 9 bases from J, with 15 bases between.